Listed here are 19 T cell receptor beta chains from one sample, sequenced in a study of response to subunit inactivated influenza vaccine. TCRdb used MiXCR to reprocess the RT-PCR reads, holding one entry per CDR3 protein. The sample holds about 700,000 distinct CDR3 sequences; about 14% are singletons and the top ten take 7.6%. Sequencing used PBMCs from blood, obtained 14 to 15 days before vaccination. The receptors were gathered from a man aged 45-65 years who received an inactivated influenza vaccine.

The sample holds a few counts of this clonotype. The rearrangement links TRBV6-2 or TRBV6-3 to TRBJ1-1; D may be TRBD1 (6 bases). CDR1 and CDR2 from the germline V gene are MNHEY and SVGEGT. This CDR3 spans 14 amino acids. V lost 6 bases and J 4 bases, leaving 15 bases between the germline ends. CDR3 loop: CASSRQAWPTEAFF. CDR3 coding DNA: TGTGCCAGCAGCCGACAGGCCTGGCCCACTGAAGCTTTCTTT.

The chain is built from TRBV12-3 or TRBV12-4 and TRBJ1-5, with no clear D. The CDR3 has 14 residues. V lost 6 bases and J lost 2, with 11 bases in between. This chain's CDR3 is CASSLDGRNQPQHF. CDR3 bases: TGTGCCAGCAGCTTGGACGGCCGCAATCAGCCCCAGCATTTT.

The chain employs TRBV7-2 and TRBJ2-1; D unresolved. The V gene's germline CDR1 is SGHTA and CDR2 FQGNSA. The CDR3 is 12 amino acids. The V end lost 6 bases, the J end lost 7 bases, and 10 bases lay between the germline ends. For the CDR3, the DNA is TGTGCCAGCAGTACCGTCTCGAATGAGCAGTTCTTC. The encoded protein is CASSTVSNEQFF.

The V gene is TRBV20-1, the J gene TRBJ2-5; D remains unclear. This CDR3 contains 10 residues. V lost 4 bases and J lost 5, with 5 bases in between. Germline CDR1 is DFQATT and CDR2 is SNEGSKA (reference sequence). CDR3 amino acids: CSATQETQYF. The CDR3 bases are TGCAGTGCTACCCAGGAGACCCAGTACTTC.

This clonotype was counted at least ten times. The rearrangement uses TRBV12-3 or TRBV12-4 and TRBJ2-7; D remains ambiguous. V gave up 5 bases and J gave up 1 base, with 15 bases separating them. This CDR3 is 15 amino acids long. In nucleotides, the CDR3 is TGTGCCAGCAGTCGTACTGAAGGTAAATCCTACGAGCAGTACTTC. It yields the protein CASSRTEGKSYEQYF.

This clonotype was observed a few times. The chain recombines TRBV7-9 with TRBJ2-3; D is ambiguous. The CDR3 consists of 15 residues. The V end lost 4 bases, the J end lost 6 bases, and 17 bases lay between the germline ends. Germline loops: CDR1 SEHNR, CDR2 FQNEAQ (reference sequence). The CDR3 loop is CASSWGHLGADTQYF. CDR3 DNA: TGTGCCAGCAGCTGGGGTCATTTGGGCGCCGATACGCAGTATTTT.

In this sample, this clonotype turned up many times. J is TRBJ2-3 and V is TRBV4-3, with D unclear. The length of the CDR3 is 13 residues. Per germline, CDR1 LGHNA and CDR2 YSLEER. V was cut by 1 base and J by 5 bases, with 7 bases left in between. The CDR3 reads CASSQVGEDTQYF. CDR3 DNA sequence: TGCGCCAGCAGCCAAGTCGGAGAAGATACGCAGTATTTT.

This clonotype was observed a few times. V usage is TRBV7-9 and J usage is TRBJ2-7; D is ambiguous. The CDR3 has 12 amino acids. V was clipped by 4 bases and J by 1 base, with 5 bases between them. Germline V CDR1 and CDR2: SEHNR, FQNEAQ (reference sequence). Here the CDR3 reads CASSYHSYEQYF. CDR3 bases: TGTGCCAGCAGCTACCATTCCTACGAGCAGTACTTC.

This clonotype was counted between two and nine times. The CDR3 spells CASSLAPSTISYEQYF. In DNA form, the CDR3 reads TGCGCCAGCAGCTTGGCACCCAGCACGATTTCCTACGAGCAGTACTTC. The J gene is TRBJ2-7, the V gene TRBV5-1; no reliable D call. Germline lookup yields CDR1 SGHRS and CDR2 YFSETQ. The CDR3 covers 16 residues. Trimming removed 0 bases at V and 1 base at J, with 14 bases between.

This chain links TRBV5-1 with TRBJ2-2; 10 nucleotides match TRBD1. The CDR3 loop spans 14 amino acids. Looked up from germline, CDR1 is SGHRS and CDR2 is YFSETQ. The V gene end was trimmed by 5 bases and the J gene end by 6 bases; junction bases not matched to a gene: 4. The CDR3 is CASRRTGGPGELFF. CDR3 DNA sequence: TGCGCCAGCAGGCGGACAGGGGGTCCCGGGGAGCTGTTTTTT.

V is TRBV20-1 and J is TRBJ2-5; 13 bases fit TRBD2. V lost 0 bases, J lost 2 bases, and 6 bases stayed unmatched. The germline gives CDR1 DFQATT, CDR2 SNEGSKA (reference sequence). The CDR3 is 17 amino acids. The CDR3 DNA sequence: TGCAGTGCTAGAGATCTCCTACTAGCGGGGGGGCAAGAGACCCAGTACTTC. Its translation: CSARDLLLAGGQETQYF.

This clonotype has more than one count but fewer than ten. The rearrangement uses TRBV5-1 and TRBJ2-6; D call uncertain. V lost 0 bases and J lost 7, with 8 bases in between. The CDR3 sequence is 14 residues long. The germline gives CDR1 SGHRS, CDR2 YFSETQ. CDR3 protein: CASSLGPIANVLTF. The CDR3 nucleotides read TGCGCCAGCAGCTTGGGGCCGATTGCCAACGTCCTGACTTTC. The full variable domain, its missing parts supplied by reference TRBV5-1 and TRBJ2-6, is KAGVTQTPRYLIKTRGQQVTLSCSPISGHRSVSWYQQTPGQGLQFLFEYFSETQRNKGNFPGRFSGRQFSNSRSEMNVSTLELGDSALYLCASSLGPIANVLTFGAGSRLTVL.

There are many counts of this clonotype. The chain combines TRBV6-2 or TRBV6-3 with TRBJ2-2; 7 positions agree with TRBD1. Germline V gene sequence: CDR1 MNHEY, CDR2 SVGEGT. CDR3 length: 15 amino acids. Trimming at V came to 5 bases and at J to 1 base, leaving 4 bases not matched to a gene. The CDR3 DNA follows: TGTGCCAGCAGTACCCGGACAGGGAACACCGGGGAGCTGTTTTTT. It yields the protein CASSTRTGNTGELFF.

There are a few counts of this clonotype. The chain is built from TRBV7-9 and TRBJ1-2; D may be TRBD1 (5 bases). The CDR3 runs to 13 residues. With 11 bases removed from V and 0 bases from J, the gap between germline ends came to 13 bases. Per germline, CDR1 SEHNR and CDR2 FQNEAQ (reference sequence). CDR3 region: CAESGGSNYGYTF. For the CDR3, the DNA is TGTGCCGAATCGGGGGGGTCTAACTATGGCTACACCTTC. The variable domain in full, completed from reference TRBV7-9 and TRBJ1-2, reads DTGVSQNPRHKITKRGQNVTFRCDPISEHNRLYWYRQTLGQGPEFLTYFQNEAQLEKSRLLSDRFSAERPKGSFSTLEIQRTEQGDSAMYLCAESGGSNYGYTFGSGTRLTVV.

This clonotype came up many times. The chain couples TRBV5-1 to TRBJ2-1; D is possibly TRBD1 or TRBD2 (5 bases each). The CDR3 consists of 15 residues. The germline V and J ends were trimmed by 0 bases and 5 bases, with 12 bases remaining between them. Germline values: CDR1 SGHRS, CDR2 YFSETQ. CDR3 bases: TGCGCCAGCAGCTTGGTTGGGACCTCTGACAATGAGCAGTTCTTC. This encodes CASSLVGTSDNEQFF.

The chain joins TRBV4-2 to TRBJ2-2; D not resolved. V lost 0 bases to trimming and J lost 1 base, with 15 bases between them. Germline V gene sequence: CDR1 LGHNA, CDR2 YNFKEQ. The CDR3 covers 18 residues. CDR3 sequence reads: CASSQEAPGDLNTGELFF. The CDR3 coding sequence is TGTGCCAGCAGCCAAGAAGCACCTGGAGACTTGAACACCGGGGAGCTGTTTTTT.

This clonotype was counted many times. This rearrangement joins TRBV27 to TRBJ1-1, with 8 positions matching TRBD1. This CDR3 comprises 14 residues. From germline, CDR1 is MNHEY and CDR2 SMNVEV (reference sequence). After removal of 7 bases from V and 0 bases from J, the junction contained 4 bases not matched to a gene. This CDR3 reads CASTGTGVNTEAFF. The DNA for the CDR3 is TGTGCCAGCACCGGGACAGGAGTGAACACTGAAGCTTTCTTT.

There are a few counts of this clonotype. This chain uses TRBV20-1 with TRBJ1-5, with D possibly matching TRBD1 (5 bases). Germline-derived CDR1 and CDR2 are DFQATT and SNEGSKA (reference sequence). This CDR3 has 13 residues. V was clipped by 4 bases and J by 4 bases, with 11 bases between them. The CDR3 DNA reads as TGCAGTGCTAAATCGACAGCAAATCAGCCCCAGCATTTT. Amino acids: CSAKSTANQPQHF.

This clonotype was counted only a few times. J is TRBJ2-1 and V is TRBV20-1, with D maybe TRBD1 (8 bases). The V end lost 3 bases, the J end lost 8 bases, and 17 bases lay between the germline ends. CDR3 length equals 14 residues. CDR1 DFQATT and CDR2 SNEGSKA come from the germline V gene (reference sequence). DNA for the CDR3: TGCAGTGCTAGTCAGCGACAGGGGAGGGATGAGCAGTTCTTC. This translates into CSASQRQGRDEQFF.